Included here is one T cell receptor (beta chain) sequence, with context. No antigen is known for it. No base qualities exist here, and no much larger clone lies one base off it. This specimen belongs to a study of immune evolution from preneoplasia to lung adenocarcinoma (dated by TCRdb to about 2021). As for the study more broadly: HLA loss of heterozygosity was observed in approximately 7%, 15% and 30% of AIS, MIA and ADC lesions, respectively, and was not observed in any AAH lesions. The study profiled immune contexture across lung adenocarcinoma precursors and invasive adenocarcinoma using immune gene expression, TCR sequencing and multiplex immunofluorescence. Resected precursor lesions (AAH, AIS, MIA) and invasive adenocarcinomas were compared with paired morphologically normal lung tissue. The sample size was set by how many specimens were available, not by a prior power calculation. Whole exome sequencing and methylation data from the same cohort of nodules were integrated with the immune data. A total of 40 to 65 patients with pulmonary nodules who underwent surgical resection were included in the overall cohort. The TCR sequencing data were obtained from 45 to 55 patients. It was reported in the study that 100 to 110 samples were used for TCR sequencing. POLYSOLVER was used to infer class I HLA alleles from exome data, and LOHHLA was used to detect allele-specific HLA loss. Overall study results and their limits: The findings rested on association rather than direct causation, and larger cohorts with long-term follow-up and longitudinal biopsies were considered necessary. Because all patients were from Japan and China, applicability to Western populations was uncertain. Clonality was highest in normal lung, while later-stage lesions appeared to show lower clonality but higher T cell density and diversity. T cell clonality was highest in KRAS-mutant nodules compared with EGFR-mutant or double wild-type lesions. Normal lung had the highest top T cell clone frequencies, which appeared to decline progressively from AAH through AIS, MIA and invasive adenocarcinoma.

CDR1 SEHNR and CDR2 FQNEAQ are derived from the germline V gene (reference sequence). Its CDR3 holds 13 amino acids, cysteine through phenylalanine. The only DNA kept is the CDR3, 39 bases in frame from the first base. V loses 5 bases of germline sequence and J loses 8 bases, and the interval between the two ends is 12 bases. Between the mid-2010s and the late 2010s, the patients underwent resection in either Japan or China. Two lung cancer pathologists independently confirmed the histologic diagnosis of each case on H&E slides. To enrich premalignant or tumor cells for nucleic acid extraction, macro-dissection was performed after pathologic assessment. The AllPrep DNA/RNA FFPE Kit was used to isolate DNA from FFPE tissue. The immunoSEQ hsTCRbeta Kit was used to sequence TCR beta CDR3 regions from DNA. Under the source paper's analysis protocol: The ImmunoSEQ Analyzer was used to analyse the TCR sequencing data. T cell clonality was defined as 1 minus Pielou's evenness computed on productive rearrangements. To measure T cell diversity, the inverse Simpson index was applied to productive templates. T cell density was TCR beta template counts normalized to usable DNA, estimated by amplifying and sequencing housekeeping genes. TCR metrics were compared across histologic stages using two-sided Kruskal-Wallis tests. TCRdb holds this immuneACCESS table with in-frame rearrangements only. Some clones are missing; in checked studies, unresolved V genes explain under half, and the rest has no known cause. Clonal size and the V and J genes are those of that table, whereas D and trimming came from the DNA. Within this sample are 39,000 or so clones, with less than 80% of them counted one time only. Approximately 4.8% of the sample comes from the top ten.

This sequence uses TRBV7-9 and TRBJ1-4; the D gene is perhaps TRBD1, from 5 matching bases. The sequenced sample was FFPE invasive lung adenocarcinoma tissue. The cell subset or site label for this specimen denotes: frankly invasive lung adenocarcinoma (ADC). This clonotype was sampled from a person between 55 and 69 years old with lung adenocarcinoma. This receptor carries the CDR3 CASSPPEGEKLFF. In nucleotides, the sequence is TGTGCCAGCAGCCCTCCGGAGGGGGAAAAACTGTTTTTT.